One and the same sample provided the 30 T cell receptor beta chains below, sequenced in a study of identical twins (dated by TCRdb to 2016 to 2017). Library creation used 5' RACE. Reads for this sample came from an Illumina HiSeq 2000. TCRdb itself trimmed the public reads at Q25 with fastp, ran MiXCR and retained productive beta chains. Records with the same CDR3 protein are collapsed into one entry carrying the most frequent genes and DNA. The sample has hundreds of thousands of distinct CDR3 sequences on record, around 6.1% of them singletons. Jointly, the top ten make up 1.5% to 2% of the sample. Sequenced sample: naive T cells sorted from blood. Taken with the paper, the label for cell subset or site translates to: cells isolated with a human naive T-cell isolation kit. The receptors shown here come from a man younger than 30 in good health.

This clonotype was picked up many times. The J gene is TRBJ1-2, the V gene TRBV29-1; maybe TRBD1 (5 bases). Looked up from germline, CDR1 is SQVTM and CDR2 is ANQGSEA. The CDR3 length is 13 residues. Trimming cost V 7 bases and J 5 bases, with 17 bases left between them. The CDR3 DNA reads as TGCAGCGCCAAACAGGATGGGAATTATGGCTACACCTTC. It yields the protein CSAKQDGNYGYTF.

This clonotype was seen a handful of times. The genes are TRBV28 and TRBJ1-1; TRBD1 is a possible D gene (5 bases). This CDR3 has 15 residues. Germline assignment: CDR1 MDHEN and CDR2 SYDVKM. The germline V and J ends were trimmed by 6 bases and 3 bases, with 17 bases remaining between them. The CDR3 spells CASSPGYVRDTEAFF. For the CDR3, the DNA is TGTGCCAGCAGCCCAGGGTATGTGCGGGACACTGAAGCTTTCTTT.

Ten or more counts support this clonotype. The chain uses TRBV5-1 and TRBJ1-2, with a possible D match to TRBD1 (5 bases). V lost 4 bases, J lost 8 bases, and 18 bases lay in between. Per germline, CDR1 SGHRS and CDR2 YFSETQ. This CDR3 is built from 14 residues. DNA of the CDR3: TGCGCCAGCAGCCCCGTTCAGGGAATAGGAGGCTACACCTTC. Translated, it gives CASSPVQGIGGYTF. The complete variable domain, with remaining parts taken from reference TRBV5-1 and TRBJ1-2, reads KAGVTQTPRYLIKTRGQQVTLSCSPISGHRSVSWYQQTPGQGLQFLFEYFSETQRNKGNFPGRFSGRQFSNSRSEMNVSTLELGDSALYLCASSPVQGIGGYTFGSGTRLTVV.

This clonotype was seen more than once but under ten times. V gene TRBV4-1 combines with J gene TRBJ1-1; 8 positions match TRBD1. The CDR3 consists of 15 residues. The germline CDR1 and CDR2 sequences are MGHRA and YSYEKL. With V trimmed by 7 bases and J by 4 bases, 11 bases remained unmatched. CDR3 sequence: CASTGQAGVGTEAFF. The CDR3 DNA follows: TGCGCCAGCACGGGACAGGCCGGTGTTGGCACTGAAGCTTTCTTT.

There are a few counts of this clonotype. This chain links TRBV7-9 with TRBJ2-3; TRBD2 matches at 10 bases. Germline CDR1 SEHNR, CDR2 FQNEAQ (reference sequence). Trimming cost V 5 bases and J 8 bases; bases outside gene matches: 13. The CDR3 consists of 16 residues. For the CDR3, the DNA is TGTGCCAGCAGCGCCGGGACTAGCGAGGGACACAGTACGCAGTATTTT. This gives the protein CASSAGTSEGHSTQYF.

The table lists this clonotype with a few counts. V gene TRBV11-2 combines with J gene TRBJ1-3; TRBD1 might be the D (5 bases). Trimming took off 0 bases at V and 2 bases at J, with 11 bases between the two ends. CDR1 and CDR2 (germline): SGHAT, FQNNGV. The CDR3 spans 16 residues. The CDR3 loop reads CASSLDAREPGNTIYF. For the CDR3, the DNA is TGTGCCAGCAGCTTAGACGCCAGGGAACCTGGAAACACCATATATTTT.

The J gene is TRBJ2-3, the V gene TRBV11-2, with 9 bases lining up with TRBD2. The CDR3 spans 18 residues. In germline, CDR1 is SGHAT, CDR2 FQNNGV. V gave up 4 bases and J gave up 6 bases; unmatched junction bases: 17. CDR3 protein: CASSSVGGSSGIGDTQYF. CDR3 DNA sequence: TGTGCCAGCAGCTCGGTGGGGGGTTCTAGCGGGATCGGGGATACGCAGTATTTT.

This clonotype was counted a few times. The chain couples TRBV11-3 to TRBJ2-5; D call uncertain. Per the germline V gene, CDR1 is SGHNT and CDR2 is YENEEA. V dropped 2 bases and J dropped 2 bases, with 12 bases sitting between them. This CDR3 has 15 residues. The CDR3 DNA sequence: TGTGCCAGCAGCTTACGGGCGTCACCTCAAGAGACCCAGTACTTC. It translates to CASSLRASPQETQYF.

This clonotype has at least ten counts. The rearrangement links TRBV6-1 to TRBJ1-1; the D gene is possibly TRBD1 (5 bases). The CDR3 runs to 10 residues. The germline V and J ends were trimmed by 11 bases and 10 bases, with 14 bases remaining between them. CDR1 MNHNS and CDR2 SASEGT come from the germline V gene. The DNA for the CDR3 is TGTGCCGCCCGCAAGGGGCCAGCTTTCTTT. Its protein is CAARKGPAFF.

This clonotype has a handful of counts. J is TRBJ2-1 and V is TRBV3-1; 10 nucleotides agree with TRBD2. Trimming took 4 bases from V and 5 from J; bases not matched to a gene: 8. Germline CDR1 LGHDT, CDR2 YNNKEL (reference sequence). The length of the CDR3 is 16 residues. CDR3 loop: CASSPPAGGLHNEQFF. Written as DNA, the CDR3 is TGTGCCAGCAGCCCCCCAGCGGGAGGGCTTCACAATGAGCAGTTCTTC.

This clonotype was seen at least ten times. This chain joins TRBV5-1 and TRBJ2-3, with TRBD2 as a possible D gene (6 bases). CDR3 length equals 15 residues. Germline V gives CDR1 SGHRS, CDR2 YFSETQ. V lost 4 bases and J 3 bases, leaving 15 bases between the germline ends. CDR3 DNA sequence: TGCGCCAGCAGCCTTCTCTTCGGGAGAACAGATACGCAGTATTTT. As protein: CASSLLFGRTDTQYF.

CDR3 residues: CASSYSSGSNEQYV. The CDR3 DNA reads as TGTGCCAGCAGTTACTCTAGCGGGAGCAACGAGCAGTACGTC. The chain carries TRBV6-5 and TRBJ2-7, with TRBD2 matching 9 bases. Germline V gives CDR1 MNHEY, CDR2 SVGAGI. V trimming: 0 bases; J trimming: 5 bases; junction bases outside the gene matches: 2. The CDR3 consists of 14 residues.

This clonotype was counted at least ten times. This rearrangement joins TRBV20-1 to TRBJ2-1, with D perhaps matching TRBD1 (5 bases). The V gene lost 3 bases and the J gene lost 4 bases, with 10 bases spanning the gap. The CDR3 has 13 residues. Germline V gives CDR1 DFQATT, CDR2 SNEGSKA (reference sequence). This CDR3 reads CSASPRVYNEQFF. The CDR3 DNA reads as TGCAGTGCTAGTCCCAGGGTGTACAATGAGCAGTTCTTC.

The V and J genes are TRBV11-2 and TRBJ2-7; 10 bases are a match to TRBD2. J was trimmed by 6 bases and V by 1 base; bases with no gene match: 15. The CDR3 is 18 amino acids. Germline V gene data show CDR1 as SGHAT and CDR2 as FQNNGV. CDR3 protein: CASSLVGSGRSLSSEQYF. The CDR3 DNA is TGTGCCAGCAGCTTAGTTGGTAGCGGGAGGTCTCTTTCCAGCGAGCAGTACTTC. Variable domain in full (rest from reference TRBV11-2 and TRBJ2-7): EAGVAQSPRYKIIEKRQSVAFWCNPISGHATLYWYQQILGQGPKLLIQFQNNGVVDDSQLPKDRFSAERLKGVDSTLKIQPAKLEDSAVYLCASSLVGSGRSLSSEQYFGPGTRLTVT.

This clonotype came up many times. The V and J genes are TRBV20-1 and TRBJ2-1; 11 bases match TRBD2. After removal of 6 bases from V and 6 bases from J, the junction contained 10 bases not matched to a gene. Germline V gene data show CDR1 as DFQATT and CDR2 as SNEGSKA (reference sequence). This CDR3 is built from 15 residues. CDR3 sequence: CSAVETSGSRNEQFF. The CDR3 nucleotides read TGCAGTGCCGTCGAAACTAGCGGGAGTCGCAATGAGCAGTTCTTC.

The sample holds many counts of this clonotype. The gene calls are TRBV12-3 or TRBV12-4 and TRBJ2-1, with D perhaps matching TRBD2 (6 bases). V was trimmed by 7 bases and J by 7 bases, leaving 17 bases between them. This CDR3 is built from 14 residues. The CDR3 DNA reads as TGTGCCAGCACCATAACCAGGGAGGATAATGAGCAGTTCTTC. Encoded protein: CASTITREDNEQFF.

This clonotype has only a few counts. CDR3 amino acids: CASSRGWDNEQFF. For the CDR3, the DNA is TGTGCCAGCAGCCGCGGGTGGGACAATGAGCAGTTCTTC. This chain links TRBV6-1 with TRBJ2-1; D may be TRBD2 (5 bases). Germline CDR1 is MNHNS and CDR2 is SASEGT. This CDR3 has 13 amino acids. V lost 6 bases to trimming and J lost 5 bases, with 11 bases between them.

There are a few counts of this clonotype. This chain links TRBV12-3 or TRBV12-4 with TRBJ1-1; D not resolved. The CDR3 extends over 15 amino acids. The V and J ends lost 3 bases and 0 bases respectively, with 11 bases between them. CDR3 in amino acids: CASSFLGVVNTEAFF. The CDR3 DNA is TGTGCCAGCAGTTTTCTGGGTGTGGTGAACACTGAAGCTTTCTTT.

The table lists this clonotype with many counts. The J gene is TRBJ2-1, the V gene TRBV7-2; weak D call: TRBD2 (6 bases). Trimming cost V 1 base and J 8 bases, with 9 bases left between them. The germline gives CDR1 SGHTA, CDR2 FQGNSA. The CDR3 sequence is 13 residues long. The CDR3 DNA follows: TGTGCCAGCAGCTTAGAAGTAGCGGATGAGCAGTTCTTC. Translated, it gives CASSLEVADEQFF.

This clonotype was observed a handful of times. CDR3 bases: TGTGCCAGCAGCTTCGGACTAGCGGGAGACAGGGAGCAGTTCTTC. It specifies CASSFGLAGDREQFF. The chain recombines TRBV7-9 with TRBJ2-1; 13 nucleotides match TRBD2. CDR1 and CDR2 from the germline V gene are SEHNR and FQNEAQ (reference sequence). CDR3 length: 15 residues. The V and J ends lost 3 bases and 10 bases, in that order; junction bases with no gene match: 6.

Only a few counts were recorded for this clonotype. This chain connects TRBV28 to TRBJ2-7; either TRBD1 or TRBD2 may fit D (5 bases each). The CDR3 has 16 amino acids. Trimming stripped 3 bases from V and 4 bases from J, with 19 bases between. Germline CDR1 MDHEN, CDR2 SYDVKM. CDR3 bases: TGTGCCAGCAGTTTTTGGGGACGGGGATCGGGTTACGAGCAGTACTTC. Encoded protein: CASSFWGRGSGYEQYF. Based on the CDR3 plus reference TRBV28 and TRBJ2-7, the full variable domain is DVKVTQSSRYLVKRTGEKVFLECVQDMDHENMFWYRQDPGLGLRLIYFSYDVKMKEKGDIPEGYSVSREKKERFSLILESASTNQTSMYLCASSFWGRGSGYEQYFGPGTRLTVT.

This clonotype was observed a handful of times. V gene TRBV10-3 combines with J gene TRBJ1-6; no firm D call. Germline loops: CDR1 ENHRY, CDR2 SYGVKD. The CDR3 covers 17 residues. The germline V and J ends were trimmed by 8 bases and 5 bases, with 22 bases remaining between them. CDR3 residues: CAIGLSSTGADNSPLHF. CDR3 coding DNA: TGTGCCATCGGTTTGTCGTCGACTGGCGCGGATAATTCACCCCTCCACTTT.

J is TRBJ2-6 and V is TRBV5-1, with 8 bases that match TRBD1. Germline CDR1 is SGHRS and CDR2 is YFSETQ. The CDR3 has 17 residues. V lost 2 bases and J lost 2; bases outside the gene matches: 6. The CDR3 spells CASSFGTGSTGANVLTF. DNA for the CDR3: TGCGCCAGCAGCTTCGGGACAGGATCTACTGGGGCCAACGTCCTGACTTTC. Variable domain in full (rest from reference TRBV5-1 and TRBJ2-6): KAGVTQTPRYLIKTRGQQVTLSCSPISGHRSVSWYQQTPGQGLQFLFEYFSETQRNKGNFPGRFSGRQFSNSRSEMNVSTLELGDSALYLCASSFGTGSTGANVLTFGAGSRLTVL.

This clonotype showed up just a few times. The V and J genes are TRBV4-3 and TRBJ2-1, with 9 nucleotides matching TRBD2. Germline loops: CDR1 LGHNA, CDR2 YSLEER. After removal of 3 bases from V and 2 bases from J, the junction contained 5 bases not matched to a gene. CDR3 length: 16 residues. The CDR3 protein is CASSHLAGSTYNEQFF. CDR3 in DNA: TGCGCCAGCAGCCATCTAGCGGGATCAACCTACAATGAGCAGTTCTTC.

This clonotype turned up a few times. This rearrangement joins TRBV9 to TRBJ2-5; either TRBD1 or TRBD2 may fit D (5 bases each). Deletions cut 4 bases from V and 0 bases from J, with 16 bases between. Germline loops: CDR1 SGDLS, CDR2 YYNGEE. The CDR3 runs 16 residues. The CDR3 spells CASSFTGTTYQETQYF. The CDR3 DNA reads TGTGCCAGCAGCTTCACCGGGACGACGTACCAAGAGACCCAGTACTTC.

This clonotype was counted ten times or more. V and J are TRBV14 and TRBJ2-1; D remains unclear. Germline CDR1 and CDR2: SGHDN and FVKESK. The CDR3 consists of 11 residues. Between the trimmed V and J ends, which lost 3 bases and 7 bases, there was a span of 4 bases. CDR3 protein: CASSQWNEQFF. The DNA for the CDR3 is TGTGCCAGCAGCCAGTGGAATGAGCAGTTCTTC. Combining the CDR3 with reference TRBV14 and TRBJ2-1 gives the whole variable domain EAGVTQFPSHSVIEKGQTVTLRCDPISGHDNLYWYRRVMGKEIKFLLHFVKESKQDESGMPNNRFLAERTGGTYSTLKVQPAELEDSGVYFCASSQWNEQFFGPGTRLTVL.

This clonotype came up many times. The chain carries TRBV29-1 and TRBJ2-7; unclear D gene. V shed 4 bases and J shed 2 bases, with 12 bases lying between them. The CDR3 runs 13 residues. Looked up from germline, CDR1 is SQVTM and CDR2 is ANQGSEA. In DNA form, the CDR3 reads TGCAGCGTTGCTCTAGTCGGTCCCTACGAGCAGTACGTC. Its protein is CSVALVGPYEQYV.

V usage is TRBV28 and J usage is TRBJ2-7; D is perhaps TRBD1 (6 bases). Germline-derived CDR1 and CDR2 are MDHEN and SYDVKM. There are 14 residues in the CDR3. Trimming shortened V by 4 bases and J by 3 bases, and 13 bases separated the two germline ends. The CDR3, as DNA: TGTGCCAGCAGTTATGGGGGCTCCGGCTACGAGCAGTACTTC. This gives the protein CASSYGGSGYEQYF.

The table lists this clonotype with many counts. The chain uses TRBV27 and TRBJ2-7; 12 bases are shared with TRBD2. V gave up 4 bases and J gave up 6 bases; unmatched junction bases: 10. Germline V lookup: CDR1 MNHEY, CDR2 SMNVEV (reference sequence). This CDR3 comprises 16 residues. CDR3 protein: CASSSSYRLAGVEQYF. CDR3 coding DNA: TGTGCCAGCAGTTCCTCATACAGACTAGCGGGGGTCGAGCAGTACTTC.

About this clonotype: The junction does not match germline at one end; this may be a read error. V is TRBV20-1 and J is TRBJ1-5; D not resolved. The CDR3 length is 13 residues. Germline CDR1 reads DFQATT; CDR2 reads SNEGSKA (reference sequence). The CDR3 loop reads CSAKDTSNQPQLF. CDR3 in DNA: TGCAGTGCTAAAGACACAAGCAATCAGCCCCAGCTTTTT.